This TCR beta chain derives from a study of cytomegalovirus exposure and HLA in healthy donors. Germline CDR1 is SSHAT and CDR2 is FNYEAQ (reference sequence). V lost 4 bases and J lost 0, with 22 bases in between. The CDR3 is made up of 19 amino acids. The PCR was carried out with 60 Vbeta primers and 13 Jbeta primers. Data came from immunoSEQ multiplex PCR; TCRdb stores just in-frame clones and leaves some out. Here the sample spans about 120,000 clones, 80% being singletons. The study, taken as a whole, reports: In vitro checks showed that a few CMV-associated chains really do target CMV antigens.

Concerning this clone: What it binds is unknown.

The receptor comes from a male donor in good health and CMV-seronegative. The genes are TRBV7-7 and TRBJ1-5; TRBD1 is a possible D gene (5 bases). Sequenced sample: PBMCs. The CDR3 DNA reads TGTGCCAGCAGCTGTCGATTAGGAGGAGGGGTAGGTAGCAATCAGCCCCAGCATTTT. Translated, it gives CASSCRLGGGVGSNQPQHF.